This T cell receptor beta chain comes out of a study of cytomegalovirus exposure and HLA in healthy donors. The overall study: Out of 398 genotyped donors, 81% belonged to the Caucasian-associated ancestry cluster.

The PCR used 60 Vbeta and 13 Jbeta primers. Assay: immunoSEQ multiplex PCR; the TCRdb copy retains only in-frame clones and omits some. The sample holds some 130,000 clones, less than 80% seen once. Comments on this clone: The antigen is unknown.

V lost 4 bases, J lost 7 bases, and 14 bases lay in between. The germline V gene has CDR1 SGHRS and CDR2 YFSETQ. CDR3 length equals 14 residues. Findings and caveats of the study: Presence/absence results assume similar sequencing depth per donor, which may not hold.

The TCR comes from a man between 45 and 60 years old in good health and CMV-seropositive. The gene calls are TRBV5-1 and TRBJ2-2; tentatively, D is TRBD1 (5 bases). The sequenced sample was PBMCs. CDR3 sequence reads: CASSPGQGGGELFF. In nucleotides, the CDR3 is TGCGCCAGCAGCCCCGGTCAGGGTGGCGGGGAGCTGTTTTTT.